These T cell receptor beta chains were read from a single sample in a study of shared clonotypes between healthy human individuals. Only in-frame clones appear in the TCRdb table, and some are missing; sequencing was by immunoSEQ multiplex PCR. The sample shows about 480,000 clones, around 74% of them seen only once. Material for sequencing was PBMCs. The receptors were sampled from a woman aged 40 to 49 in good health. Some clones in this sample may be carry-over from other donors' samples. CDR3s include the opening cysteine and the closing phenylalanine or tryptophan. A D gene is named only where the DNA matches it firmly. Clone sizes are given selectively: once, few, many, or a class where the clone is expanded.

TRBJ2-6,-,-,15,TRBV9,CASSVVHSGANVLTF,TGTGCCAGCAGCGTCGTTCACTCTGGGGCCAACGTCCTGACTTTC
TRBJ2-1,-,-,13,TRBV15,CATSRDPVREQFF,TGTGCCACCAGCAGAGATCCGGTACGGGAGCAGTTCTTC
TRBJ2-1,-,-,15,TRBV7-2,CASSLGTDSYNEQFF,TGTGCCAGCAGCTTAGGGACCGACTCCTACAATGAGCAGTTCTTC
TRBJ2-1,TRBD2,-,15,TRBV6-6,CASSTLVGLSGEQFF,TGTGCCAGCTCGACGCTGGTGGGACTAAGTGGTGAGCAGTTCTTC
TRBJ2-5,-,-,15,TRBV19,CASSGTRRGRETQYF,TGTGCCAGTAGCGGAACCCGGAGGGGGCGCGAGACCCAGTACTTC
TRBJ1-4,TRBD1,-,14,TRBV7-2,CASSLAGQGGKLFF,TGTGCCAGCAGCTTAGCCGGACAGGGGGGAAAACTGTTTTTT
TRBJ2-2,-,-,15,TRBV27,CASSPTGANTGELFF,TGTGCCAGCAGTCCGACTGGTGCGAACACCGGGGAGCTGTTTTTT
TRBJ2-2,TRBD2,-,14,TRBV5-5,CASSNLGGTGELFF,TGTGCCAGCAGCAACTTGGGGGGGACCGGGGAGCTGTTTTTT
TRBJ2-7,-,few,14,TRBV6-4,CAGTSSAGVHEQYF,TGTGCCGGCACATCGTCGGCAGGAGTCCACGAGCAGTACTTC
TRBJ2-1,TRBD2,few,17,TRBV11-2,CASSLDWGTSVQNEQFF,TGTGCCAGCAGCTTAGATTGGGGGACTAGCGTTCAGAATGAGCAGTTCTTC
TRBJ1-2,TRBD1,-,13,TRBV7-2,CASSSDRRNGYTF,TGTGCCAGCAGCTCGGACAGGAGAAATGGCTACACCTTC
TRBJ1-5,-,-,13,TRBV5-1,CASSAEFNQPQHF,TGCGCCAGCTCGGCGGAATTTAATCAGCCCCAGCATTTT
TRBJ1-4,-,-,17,TRBV28,CASSLGVRVRAGEKLFF,TGTGCCAGCAGCCTGGGGGTCAGGGTCAGGGCTGGTGAAAAACTGTTTTTT
TRBJ2-1,TRBD2,-,17,TRBV5-1,CASSLGLAGGYYNEQFF,TGCGCCAGCAGCCTCGGACTAGCGGGAGGCTACTACAATGAGCAGTTCTTC
TRBJ2-5,TRBD2,-,12,TRBV28,CASTLATSGPYF,TGTGCCAGCACCCTTGCGACTAGCGGGCCGTACTTC
TRBJ2-7,-,-,17,TRBV28,CASSPAEGAGTSYEQYF,TGTGCCAGCAGTCCGGCCGAGGGAGCGGGCACCTCCTACGAGCAGTACTTC
TRBJ1-5,TRBD1,-,18,TRBV19,CASKAAGGWVENNQPQHF,TGTGCCAGTAAGGCGGCAGGGGGCTGGGTGGAAAACAATCAGCCCCAGCATTTT
TRBJ1-3,-,-,13,TRBV30,CAWSVVGGNTIYF,TGTGCCTGGAGTGTGGTGGGTGGAAACACCATATATTTT
TRBJ1-5,-,-,14,TRBV10-3,CAISESRNNQPQHF,TGTGCCATCAGTGAGAGCCGGAACAATCAGCCCCAGCATTTT
TRBJ2-2,-,-,14,TRBV5-1,CASSPRANTGELFF,TGCGCCAGCTCCCCACGGGCGAACACCGGGGAGCTGTTTTTT
TRBJ2-1,TRBD2,-,16,TRBV27,CASRQPGLADRRQQFF,TGTGCCAGCAGACAGCCCGGACTAGCGGATAGAAGGCAGCAGTTCTTC
TRBJ2-1,-,-,12,TRBV29-1,CSGGRQFNEQFF,TGCAGCGGTGGACGGCAATTCAATGAGCAGTTCTTC
TRBJ1-2,-,-,18,TRBV4-3,CASSQALVTEGAGYGYTF,TGCGCCAGCAGCCAAGCTTTAGTCACTGAAGGGGCAGGGTATGGCTACACCTTC
TRBJ2-3,-,-,12,TRBV27,CASSMGVHTQYF,TGTGCCAGCAGTATGGGGGTTCATACGCAGTATTTT
TRBJ2-7,-,-,17,TRBV12-2,CASRPSGRALKAYEQYF,TGTGCAAGTCGTCCTAGCGGGAGGGCCCTTAAGGCCTACGAGCAGTACTTC
TRBJ2-5,-,-,12,TRBV11-2,CASRQRGETQYF,TGTGCCAGCAGGCAGAGGGGAGAGACCCAGTACTTC
TRBJ2-5,-,-,14,TRBV18,CASSPLIGRETQYF,TGTGCCAGCTCACCACTGATTGGACGAGAGACCCAGTACTTC